These 17 T cell receptor beta chains originate from one sample sequenced in a study of CXCR3-negative and CXCR3-positive naive CD8 T cells. TRB cDNA was prepared as libraries by UMI-labeled 5' RACE. TCRdb reworked the 5' RACE reads into one entry per CDR3 protein, no DNA. The sample shows about 23,000 distinct CDR3 sequences, and about 18% sits with its ten largest clones. The sequenced sample consisted of memory CD8+ T cells from blood. Source of these receptors: a human donor in good health. Some clones in this sample may be carry-over from other donors' samples.

V gene TRBV7-9 combines with J gene TRBJ2-7. Germline assignment: CDR1 SEHNR and CDR2 FQNEAQ (reference sequence). The CDR3 loop spans 13 amino acids. Here the CDR3 reads CTSSPSLGNEQYF.

The CDR3 spells CASTYGGSGNTIYF. This chain uses TRBV12-3 or TRBV12-4 with TRBJ1-3; TCRdb reports TRBD1, a call that lacks DNA to check it against. This CDR3 region has 14 residues.

This chain joins TRBV10-2 and TRBJ2-2. Germline V CDR1 and CDR2: WSHSY, SAAADI. This CDR3 spans 14 amino acids. This chain's CDR3 is CASSEAANTGELFF.

The chain couples TRBV20-1 to TRBJ1-1; the D call of TRBD1 rests on TCRdb alone, since no DNA is present to check it. CDR3 length equals 14 residues. The germline gives CDR1 DFQATT, CDR2 SNEGSKA (reference sequence). CDR3 amino acids: CSARQGVQVTEAFF.

V is TRBV9 and J is TRBJ2-7; the TCRdb D gene call, TRBD2, has no DNA to confirm it. Germline CDR1 is SGDLS and CDR2 is YYNGEE. The CDR3 runs to 14 residues. The chain's CDR3 is CASSVGGVLYEQYF.

This rearrangement joins TRBV7-6 to TRBJ2-1; TCRdb's D gene call, TRBD1, goes unchecked for lack of DNA. CDR3 length: 16 residues. Germline loops: CDR1 SGHVS, CDR2 FNYEAQ. This CDR3 is CASSFQQGLGYNEQFF.

V is TRBV5-1 and J is TRBJ2-7; TCRdb's D gene call, TRBD1, goes unchecked for lack of DNA. The CDR3 loop spans 13 amino acids. CDR1 is SGHRS and CDR2 is YFSETQ in the germline V gene. This CDR3 is CASSPDRGETQYF.

V and J are TRBV21-1 and TRBJ2-3; TCRdb's assignment of TRBD1 cannot be checked, as there is no DNA. TRBV21-1 is a listed pseudogene. The CDR3 runs 15 residues. CDR3 amino acids: CASSGSGGGTDTQYF.

The V call is TRBV11-1, the J call TRBJ2-5; TCRdb picks TRBD1, but there is no DNA to check that call. Germline loops: CDR1 SGHAT, CDR2 FQDESV (reference sequence). This CDR3 is built from 14 residues. CDR3 sequence reads: CASSERTDGETQYF.

The CDR3: CAISDGGAYEQYF. The chain has TRBV10-3 and TRBJ2-7. The germline V gene has CDR1 ENHRY and CDR2 SYGVKD. This CDR3 comprises 13 residues.

The V and J genes are TRBV4-2 and TRBJ2-1; the TCRdb call, TRBD2, lacks DNA for checking. Germline V gene sequence: CDR1 LGHNA, CDR2 YNFKEQ. CDR3 size: 16 residues. Here the CDR3 reads CASSHSLAGDYNEQFF.

The rearrangement uses TRBV27 and TRBJ2-3; TCRdb's assignment of TRBD2 cannot be checked, as there is no DNA. The CDR3 runs to 15 residues. From germline, CDR1 is MNHEY and CDR2 SMNVEV (reference sequence). The CDR3 sequence is CASSPPGGGPYTQYF.

This chain uses TRBV29-1 with TRBJ2-2. This CDR3 region has 13 residues. Germline CDR1 reads SQVTM; CDR2 reads ANQGSEA. The CDR3 here is CSVDDRNTGELFF.

The rearrangement links TRBV5-5 to TRBJ1-1; TCRdb designates TRBD1, a call that cannot be tested without DNA. Germline V CDR1 and CDR2: SGHKS, YYEKEE (reference sequence). The CDR3 is 17 residues long. This chain's CDR3 is CASSSTGRGGVNTEAFF.

This sequence joins TRBV19 and TRBJ2-3. CDR3 length: 13 residues. The germline gives CDR1 LNHDA, CDR2 SQIVND (reference sequence). This chain's CDR3 is CASSIASTDTQYF.

The chain combines TRBV5-1 with TRBJ2-7; TCRdb calls TRBD1, which cannot be checked without DNA. CDR3 length: 14 residues. Germline V gene data show CDR1 as SGHRS and CDR2 as YFSETQ. The CDR3 here is CASSLVPRTYEKYF. The whole variable domain, filled in from reference TRBV5-1 and TRBJ2-7, reads KAGVTQTPRYLIKTRGQQVTLSCSPISGHRSVSWYQQTPGQGLQFLFEYFSETQRNKGNFPGRFSGRQFSNSRSEMNVSTLELGDSALYLCASSLVPRTYEKYFGPGTRLTVT.

This chain joins TRBV25-1 and TRBJ2-1; absent DNA, TCRdb's TRBD1 call cannot be checked. The CDR3 is made up of 14 amino acids. CDR1 and CDR2 (germline): MGHDK, SYGVNS. CDR3 loop: CASSVGTGYNEQFF.